These 17 T cell receptor beta chains share one sample of origin, sequenced in a study of T cell repertoires in cytomegalovirus infection. TCRdb recomputed calls from the reads with MiXCR, one row per CDR3 protein. The table lists 200,000 to 300,000 distinct CDR3 sequences, roughly an eighth of them singletons. The source material was PBMCs. These receptors were taken from a human donor in good health (CMV status not recorded). Some clones in this sample may be carry-over from other donors' samples.

The chain links TRBV6-5 to TRBJ2-7; TRBD1 matches 7 bases. This CDR3 has 15 amino acids. With 0 bases clipped from V and 5 bases from J, the junction kept 7 bases outside the gene matches. CDR1 and CDR2 (germline): MNHEY, SVGAGI. CDR3 residues: CASSYSRWTGNEQYF. The CDR3 bases are TGTGCCAGCAGTTACTCTCGTTGGACAGGTAACGAGCAGTACTTC.

This CDR3 reads CASSPADQETQYF. DNA of the CDR3: TGTGCCAGCAGCCCAGCGGACCAAGAGACCCAGTACTTC. The gene calls are TRBV7-8 and TRBJ2-5; tentative D call: TRBD2 (5 bases). V lost 5 bases, J lost 0 bases, and 7 bases lay in between. The germline gives CDR1 SGHVS, CDR2 FQNEAQ. The CDR3 is 13 amino acids.

This clonotype turned up a few times. The chain combines TRBV20-1 with TRBJ2-1; 8 nucleotides agree with TRBD2. The germline V gene has CDR1 DFQATT and CDR2 SNEGSKA (reference sequence). J gave up 6 bases and V 3 bases, and 4 bases lay outside the gene matches. The CDR3 runs to 13 residues. This CDR3 reads CSARRGAPNEQFF. In nucleotides, the CDR3 is TGCAGTGCTAGGCGGGGGGCCCCCAATGAGCAGTTCTTC.

This clonotype came up many times. The chain is built from TRBV6-1 and TRBJ1-6; TRBD1 aligns across 10 bases. V was clipped by 5 bases and J by 8 bases; unmatched bases: 3. Germline loops: CDR1 MNHNS, CDR2 SASEGT. The CDR3 sequence is 14 residues long. CDR3 protein: CASSRQGADSPLHF. The CDR3 DNA reads as TGTGCCAGCAGTCGACAGGGGGCGGATTCACCCCTCCACTTT.

This clonotype showed up many times. The rearrangement links TRBV2 to TRBJ2-7; D is ambiguous. Trimming cost V 2 bases and J 0 bases, with 8 bases left between them. This CDR3 is 14 amino acids long. Germline values: CDR1 SNHLY, CDR2 FYNNEI. The CDR3 DNA reads TGTGCCAGCAGTGAAACCTCTACCTCCTACGAGCAGTACTTC. It is translated as CASSETSTSYEQYF.

This rearrangement joins TRBV29-1 to TRBJ1-5, with D hard to call. Germline V gene lookup returns CDR1 SQVTM and CDR2 ANQGSEA. V was trimmed by 4 bases and J by 0 bases, leaving 10 bases between them. The CDR3 consists of 14 residues. CDR3 in amino acids: CSVGDGYSNQPQHF. In DNA, the CDR3 is TGCAGCGTTGGGGATGGGTATAGCAATCAGCCCCAGCATTTT.

This clonotype was detected only once. This chain uses TRBV9 with TRBJ1-2; D not certain. Trimming took 2 bases from V and 4 from J, leaving 12 bases between them. The CDR3 loop spans 14 amino acids. The germline gives CDR1 SGDLS, CDR2 YYNGEE. The CDR3 reads CASSVETGSYGYTF. In DNA form, the CDR3 reads TGTGCCAGCAGCGTCGAGACGGGGAGCTATGGCTACACCTTC.

This clonotype was counted a few times. V is TRBV9 and J is TRBJ2-3; D is unresolved. V dropped 2 bases and J dropped 3 bases, with 7 bases sitting between them. CDR1 and CDR2 from the germline V gene are SGDLS and YYNGEE. The CDR3 covers 13 residues. CDR3 nucleotide sequence: TGTGCCAGCAGCGTCACAGCAACAGATACGCAGTATTTT. Protein sequence: CASSVTATDTQYF.

J is TRBJ1-6 and V is TRBV14; the D is unclear. V dropped 0 bases and J dropped 0 bases, with 12 bases sitting between them. Germline lookup yields CDR1 SGHDN and CDR2 FVKESK. This CDR3 contains 18 residues. CDR3 sequence reads: CASSQDVGGSSYNSPLHF. The CDR3 nucleotides read TGTGCCAGCAGCCAAGATGTCGGCGGTAGCTCCTATAATTCACCCCTCCACTTT.

Many counts were recorded for this clonotype. The genes are TRBV7-9 and TRBJ1-6; D gene uncertain. Per germline, CDR1 SEHNR and CDR2 FQNEAQ (reference sequence). V was shortened by 2 bases and J by 9 bases, with 8 bases between the two germline ends. CDR3 length: 13 residues. The CDR3 spells CASSLKWGSPLHF. CDR3 coding DNA: TGTGCCAGCAGCTTAAAATGGGGTTCACCCCTCCACTTT.

This clonotype was observed many times. The gene calls are TRBV28 and TRBJ1-1, with unresolved D. The V and J ends lost 7 bases and 0 bases respectively, with 6 bases between them. Germline V gene data show CDR1 as MDHEN and CDR2 as SYDVKM. The CDR3 is 12 residues long. CDR3 DNA: TGTGCCAGCAAACAGATGAACACTGAAGCTTTCTTT. Amino acids: CASKQMNTEAFF.

On this clonotype: A clone one base away is much larger, so this may be a read error. The CDR3 protein is CVSRPTGLNTEAFF. As DNA, the CDR3 is TGTGTCAGCAGACCGACTGGACTGAACACTGAAGCTTTCTTT. This chain joins TRBV14 and TRBJ1-1; no clear D gene. From germline, CDR1 is SGHDN and CDR2 FVKESK. The CDR3 totals 14 residues.

This clonotype was counted between two and nine times. The chain links TRBV28 to TRBJ2-7; TRBD2 might be the D (6 bases). The CDR3 has 12 residues. Trimming pared 8 bases from V and 5 bases from J, leaving 13 bases between. Germline V CDR1 and CDR2: MDHEN, SYDVKM. For the CDR3, the DNA is TGTGCCAGCGTACCTATAGCGGACGAGCAGTACTTC. It codes for CASVPIADEQYF.

This clonotype was found many times. CDR3: CASSYYAGTNGGYTF. CDR3 coding DNA: TGTGCCAGCAGCTATTACGCCGGGACAAATGGCGGCTACACCTTC. The chain carries TRBV7-2 and TRBJ1-2, with D possibly being TRBD1 (6 bases). Deletions cut 4 bases from V and 8 bases from J, with 20 bases between. Germline CDR1 SGHTA, CDR2 FQGNSA. This CDR3 comprises 15 residues.

The chain links TRBV29-1 to TRBJ1-4, with D possibly TRBD1 on 5 matching bases. CDR1 and CDR2 from the germline V gene are SQVTM and ANQGSEA. The germline V and J ends were trimmed by 5 bases and 7 bases, with 17 bases remaining between them. This CDR3 has 14 residues. This CDR3 is CSVHFSDGGEKLFF. As DNA, the CDR3 is TGCAGCGTTCACTTCTCGGACGGGGGTGAAAAACTGTTTTTT. Drawing the rest from reference TRBV29-1 and TRBJ1-4, the complete variable domain is SAVISQKPSRDICQRGTSLTIQCQVDSQVTMMFWYRQQPGQSLTLIATANQGSEATYESGFVIDKFPISRPNLTFSTLTVSNMSPEDSSIYLCSVHFSDGGEKLFFGSGTQLSVL.

The chain recombines TRBV4-2 with TRBJ2-1; D remains unclear. V was cut by 0 bases and J by 4 bases, with 10 bases left in between. In germline, CDR1 is LGHNA, CDR2 YNFKEQ. The length of the CDR3 is 15 residues. The CDR3 loop reads CASSQDLEGYNEQFF. CDR3 coding DNA: TGTGCCAGCAGCCAAGATCTTGAAGGATACAATGAGCAGTTCTTC.

The chain uses TRBV5-1 and TRBJ1-4; D is undetermined. The length of the CDR3 is 15 residues. V was cut by 4 bases and J by 0 bases, with 10 bases left in between. The V gene's germline CDR1 is SGHRS and CDR2 YFSETQ. CDR3 in DNA: TGCGCCAGCAGCCTTTGGGCAGCAACTAATGAAAAACTGTTTTTT. It specifies CASSLWAATNEKLFF.